This paragraph reports one T cell receptor beta chain. The antigen is not known. Recipient blood drawn about 28 days pretransplant and days 30, 100, 180 after. Using immunoSEQ multiplex PCR, the repertoire was profiled, and TCRdb retains in-frame clones only, with some absent. The sample holds more than 4,500 clones, 85% to 95% seen once. These data come from a study of T cell clonotyping in hematopoietic cell transplantation. Study-wide points: Pathologically expanded recipient clonotypes increased progressively from day 30 to day 180 as diversity fell. Graft donor and pretransplant recipient Inverse Simpson Index values predicted broader posttransplant TCR diversity.

The germline V gene has CDR1 LNHNV and CDR2 YYDKDF (reference sequence). V was pared by 1 base and J by 4 bases, with 10 bases between. The CDR3 covers 14 residues. The chain employs TRBV15 and TRBJ1-2; D not certain. The input for sequencing was peripheral blood mononuclear cells, taken 100 days after allogeneic stem cell transplant. This clonotype was obtained from a female patient aged 45-60 years who had an allogeneic stem cell transplant from an unrelated donor, so T cells may come from the graft donor. Some clones in this sample may be carry-over from other donors' samples. The CDR3 DNA is TGTGCCACCAGCAGAGCTGCGGGCCCCTATGGCTACACCTTC. It translates to CATSRAAGPYGYTF.